One and the same sample provided the 30 T cell receptor beta chains below, sequenced in a study of cytomegalovirus exposure and HLA in healthy donors. The primer mix had 60 Vbeta and 13 Jbeta primers. TCRdb keeps only in-frame clones here, not all; method: immunoSEQ multiplex PCR. Its table lists 150,000 or so clones. Sequencing used PBMCs. Source of these receptors: a woman between 45 and 65 years old in good health and CMV-seronegative.

This chain connects TRBV4-2 to TRBJ2-2, with 8 bases aligning to TRBD2. Germline V gene data show CDR1 as LGHNA and CDR2 as YNFKEQ. The CDR3 runs to 17 residues. The trim removed 4 bases at V and 2 bases at J, leaving 9 bases unmatched. CDR3 sequence: CASSRGEAGANTGELFF. For the CDR3, the DNA is TGTGCCAGCAGCCGAGGGGAAGCGGGGGCTAACACCGGGGAGCTGTTTTTT.

The chain carries TRBV27 and TRBJ2-6, with a weak D call TRBD1 (5 bases). Germline V gives CDR1 MNHEY, CDR2 SMNVEV (reference sequence). CDR3 length: 17 residues. V was clipped by 3 bases and J by 1 base, with 13 bases between them. The CDR3 DNA reads as TGTGCCAGCAGTTTCCAGGGATTTAAGTCTGGGGCCAACGTCCTGACTTTC. Its protein product is CASSFQGFKSGANVLTF.

The gene calls are TRBV6-5 and TRBJ2-5; 10 bases agree with TRBD2. The tail of the sequence fits TRBJ2-7 better, so the J call may be wrong. The CDR3 runs 14 residues. Germline V gives CDR1 MNHEY, CDR2 SVGAGI. CDR3 protein: CASRRGTSVYEQYF. The CDR3 DNA sequence: TGTGCCAGCAGGCGGGGGACTAGCGTCTACGAGCAGTACTTC.

The rearrangement joins TRBV2 to TRBJ2-1; D is uncertain. Germline CDR1 reads SNHLY; CDR2 reads FYNNEI. This CDR3 region has 14 residues. Trimming took off 6 bases at V and 4 bases at J, with 13 bases between the two ends. The CDR3 DNA reads as TGTGCCAGCAGGGAACTACAGAGTTACAATGAGCAGTTCTTC. Its protein is CASRELQSYNEQFF. Combining the CDR3 with reference TRBV2 and TRBJ2-1 gives the whole variable domain EPEVTQTPSHQVTQMGQEVILRCVPISNHLYFYWYRQILGQKVEFLVSFYNNEISEKSEIFDDQFSVERPDGSNFTLKIRSTKLEDSAMYFCASRELQSYNEQFFGPGTRLTVL.

The chain combines TRBV6-5 with TRBJ1-1; 7 nucleotides match TRBD1. After removal of 6 bases from V and 0 bases from J, the junction contained 4 bases not matched to a gene. This CDR3 is built from 14 residues. CDR1 and CDR2 (germline): MNHEY, SVGAGI. The CDR3 reads CASREGALNTEAFF. The CDR3 nucleotides are TGTGCCAGCAGGGAGGGGGCGCTGAACACTGAAGCTTTCTTT.

The chain has TRBV13 and TRBJ2-2; 9 bases fit TRBD1. The V gene end was trimmed by 4 bases and the J gene end by 6 bases; junction bases not matched to a gene: 6. Germline V lookup: CDR1 PRHDT, CDR2 FYEKMQ (reference sequence). CDR3 length: 15 amino acids. In DNA, the CDR3 is TGTGCCAGCAGCTCCCGGGACAGGGTGTCCGGGGAGCTGTTTTTT. It yields the protein CASSSRDRVSGELFF.

The chain recombines TRBV29-1 with TRBJ2-3, with D maybe TRBD1 (5 bases). The ends were cut back, 7 bases at V and 0 bases at J, with 17 bases in the middle. Germline values: CDR1 SQVTM, CDR2 ANQGSEA. The CDR3 totals 15 residues. CDR3 residues: CSAKLQAESTDTQYF. The DNA of the CDR3 is TGCAGCGCTAAGCTACAGGCCGAAAGCACAGATACGCAGTATTTT.

The chain employs TRBV4-2 and TRBJ1-1; 8 nucleotides agree with TRBD1. With V trimmed by 0 bases and J by 5 bases, 5 bases remained unmatched. Germline loops: CDR1 LGHNA, CDR2 YNFKEQ. This CDR3 is built from 15 residues. CDR3 nucleotide sequence: TGTGCCAGCAGCCAAGATGGACAGGGAATTACTGAAGCTTTCTTT. Its translation: CASSQDGQGITEAFF.

This chain uses TRBV5-1 with TRBJ2-3; 10 nucleotides match TRBD1. The length of the CDR3 is 16 residues. With 3 bases clipped from V and 1 base from J, the junction kept 5 bases outside the gene matches. Germline V lookup: CDR1 SGHRS, CDR2 YFSETQ. CDR3 DNA: TGCGCCAGCAGCTCCGGGACAGGGGTGGGCACAGATACGCAGTATTTT. Translating it yields CASSSGTGVGTDTQYF.

J is TRBJ1-5 and V is TRBV13; D uncertain. The V gene's germline CDR1 is PRHDT and CDR2 FYEKMQ (reference sequence). V gave up 0 bases and J gave up 9 bases, with 12 bases separating them. CDR3 length: 14 residues. CDR3: CASSLGRGSGPQHF. In DNA form, the CDR3 reads TGTGCCAGCAGCTTAGGCCGGGGTTCAGGGCCCCAGCATTTT.

The chain uses TRBV19 and TRBJ2-7; D gene unclear. Germline CDR1 LNHDA, CDR2 SQIVND (reference sequence). The CDR3 has 14 residues. Trimming removed 3 bases from V and 0 bases from J, with 9 bases in between. CDR3 DNA: TGTGCCAGTAGTATTGATAGGAGCTCCTACGAGCAGTACTTC. This gives the protein CASSIDRSSYEQYF.

The chain recombines TRBV4-1 with TRBJ1-1, with TRBD1 as a possible D gene (5 bases). Germline CDR1 is MGHRA and CDR2 is YSYEKL. CDR3 length: 12 amino acids. Deletions cut 0 bases from V and 11 bases from J, with 10 bases between. CDR3 residues: CASSQDGGAAFF. The CDR3 coding sequence is TGCGCCAGCAGCCAAGATGGCGGGGCCGCTTTCTTT.

The chain recombines TRBV2 with TRBJ1-4, with D unclear. Germline V gives CDR1 SNHLY, CDR2 FYNNEI. The CDR3 sequence is 13 residues long. V lost 6 bases, J lost 1 base, and 6 bases lay in between. CDR3 nucleotide sequence: TGTGCCAGCAGCGAGGGAACTAATGAAAAACTGTTTTTT. Its protein is CASSEGTNEKLFF. Filled out from reference TRBV2 and TRBJ1-4, the complete variable domain reads EPEVTQTPSHQVTQMGQEVILRCVPISNHLYFYWYRQILGQKVEFLVSFYNNEISEKSEIFDDQFSVERPDGSNFTLKIRSTKLEDSAMYFCASSEGTNEKLFFGSGTQLSVL.

CDR3 nucleotide sequence: TGTGCCAGCAGCTCCAACAGGGACGAGCAGTACTTC. It codes for CASSSNRDEQYF. The rearrangement links TRBV7-8 to TRBJ2-7; D perhaps matches TRBD1 (6 bases). CDR3 length: 12 amino acids. Trimming removed 4 bases from V and 5 bases from J, with 9 bases in between. Germline assignment: CDR1 SGHVS and CDR2 FQNEAQ.

The rearrangement links TRBV30 to TRBJ2-3; TRBD2 matches 11 bases. V lost 7 bases to trimming and J lost 1 base; unmatched junction nucleotides: 4. The germline CDR1 and CDR2 sequences are GTSNPN and SVGIG (reference sequence). This CDR3 has 14 residues. The CDR3 DNA is TGTGCCTCCACTAGCGGGAGCGGCACAGATACGCAGTATTTT. Amino acid sequence: CASTSGSGTDTQYF.

The J gene is TRBJ1-4, the V gene TRBV6-1; perhaps TRBD1 as D (5 bases). V was cut by 3 bases and J by 5 bases, with 10 bases left in between. The CDR3 runs 14 residues. CDR1 and CDR2 from the germline V gene are MNHNS and SASEGT. The CDR3 nucleotides are TGTGCCAGCAGTGACGGCAGGGTAAATGAAAAACTGTTTTTT. Its translation: CASSDGRVNEKLFF.

The V and J genes are TRBV5-1 and TRBJ1-4; TRBD1 matches 9 bases. The V gene end was trimmed by 0 bases and the J gene end by 8 bases; junction bases not matched to a gene: 5. Germline V gives CDR1 SGHRS, CDR2 YFSETQ. The CDR3 spans 15 residues. CDR3 region: CASSLGTGGLEKLFF. CDR3 in DNA: TGCGCCAGCAGCTTGGGCACAGGGGGCCTAGAAAAACTGTTTTTT.

The chain recombines TRBV27 with TRBJ2-3; 8 bases line up with TRBD2. Germline V lookup: CDR1 MNHEY, CDR2 SMNVEV (reference sequence). The CDR3 sequence is 14 residues long. Unmatched junction bases numbered 7, after V lost 8 bases and J lost 3 bases. CDR3 bases: TGTGCCAGCTCCGGGGGGGGCTGGACAGATACGCAGTATTTT. This sequence encodes CASSGGGWTDTQYF.

This CDR3 reads CASSRRTGGGETQYF. The CDR3, as DNA: TGTGCCAGCAGCAGAAGGACAGGGGGAGGAGAGACCCAGTACTTC. The chain carries TRBV5-6 and TRBJ2-5, with TRBD1 identical over 10 bases. Germline CDR1 SGHDT, CDR2 YYEEEE. The CDR3 contains 15 residues. V was pared by 4 bases and J by 4 bases, with 7 bases of the junction left unmatched.

The rearrangement joins TRBV21-1 to TRBJ2-2; no check of the table's D call, TRBD2, against the DNA was made. TRBV21-1 is annotated as a pseudogene. The length of the CDR3 is 17 residues. The CDR3 DNA reads as TGTGCCAGCAGCAAAGGCCGACTAGCGGGAGGGGCCGGGGAGCTGTTTTTT. It encodes CASSKGRLAGGAGELFF.

The chain links TRBV9 to TRBJ2-1, with 8 bases fitting TRBD2. Losses at the gene ends were 4 bases for V and 4 bases for J; bases not matched to a gene: 10. Per germline, CDR1 SGDLS and CDR2 YYNGEE. There are 16 residues in the CDR3. This chain's CDR3 is CASSLSGSGIYNEQFF. CDR3 nucleotide sequence: TGTGCCAGCAGCCTAAGCGGGAGCGGGATATACAATGAGCAGTTCTTC.

The genes are TRBV10-3 and TRBJ1-5; 8 bases are shared with TRBD1. V was pared by 9 bases and J by 7 bases, with 11 bases of the junction left unmatched. CDR1 is ENHRY and CDR2 is SYGVKD in the germline V gene. This CDR3 is built from 14 residues. DNA of the CDR3: TGTGCCATGGGTAGACAGGGGCCTGGGCAGCCCCAGCATTTT. It specifies CAMGRQGPGQPQHF.

The V gene is TRBV5-1, the J gene TRBJ2-3; maybe TRBD2 (5 bases). This CDR3 contains 16 residues. Per germline, CDR1 SGHRS and CDR2 YFSETQ. Trimming pared 0 bases from V and 0 bases from J, leaving 11 bases between. The CDR3 is CASSLATADSTDTQYF. The CDR3 DNA sequence: TGCGCCAGCAGCTTGGCCACAGCGGATAGCACAGATACGCAGTATTTT.

The chain joins TRBV6-1 to TRBJ2-1, with 8 bases fitting TRBD2. This CDR3 has 15 amino acids. The germline CDR1 and CDR2 sequences are MNHNS and SASEGT. With V trimmed by 2 bases and J by 4 bases, 4 bases remained unmatched. The CDR3 nucleotides are TGTGCCAGCAGTGAATCTAGCGGGCGGTACAATGAGCAGTTCTTC. This sequence encodes CASSESSGRYNEQFF.

The rearrangement joins TRBV7-9 to TRBJ2-7; 12 bases map to TRBD1. The V gene's germline CDR1 is SEHNR and CDR2 FQNEAQ (reference sequence). V shed 7 bases, J shed 5 bases, and the junction held 6 bases outside the gene matches. The CDR3 consists of 14 residues. CDR3 sequence: CASKPGQGAHEQYF. CDR3 DNA: TGTGCCAGCAAACCGGGACAGGGGGCCCACGAGCAGTACTTC.

This CDR3 reads CASSVTGTGANEQFF. The CDR3 nucleotides are TGCGCCAGCAGCGTGACCGGGACAGGCGCCAATGAGCAGTTCTTC. The V and J genes are TRBV5-1 and TRBJ2-1, with 8 bases matching TRBD1. Germline trimming cut 4 bases from V and 6 bases from J; bases unmatched to any gene: 9. The CDR3 consists of 15 residues. The V gene's germline CDR1 is SGHRS and CDR2 YFSETQ.

This rearrangement joins TRBV19 to TRBJ1-5; D might be TRBD1 (6 bases). Trimming left V 8 bases short and J 0 bases short, with 11 bases between. In germline, CDR1 is LNHDA, CDR2 SQIVND (reference sequence). The CDR3 runs to 14 residues. CDR3 protein: CASHGQTSNQPQHF. CDR3 nucleotides: TGTGCCAGTCATGGACAGACTAGCAATCAGCCCCAGCATTTT. Combining the CDR3 with reference TRBV19 and TRBJ1-5 gives the whole variable domain DGGITQSPKYLFRKEGQNVTLSCEQNLNHDAMYWYRQDPGQGLRLIYYSQIVNDFQKGDIAEGYSVSREKKESFPLTVTSAQKNPTAFYLCASHGQTSNQPQHFGDGTRLSIL.

The chain joins TRBV6-5 to TRBJ2-7; 9 nucleotides line up with TRBD1. CDR1 and CDR2 (germline): MNHEY, SVGAGI. V was clipped by 2 bases and J by 3 bases; unmatched bases: 8. The CDR3 spans 16 residues. CDR3 residues: CASSYRAGTGNYEQYF. The CDR3 nucleotides read TGTGCCAGCAGTTACCGAGCAGGGACAGGGAACTACGAGCAGTACTTC.

The J gene is TRBJ2-3, the V gene TRBV6-5; D not certain. This CDR3 region has 16 residues. Germline assignment: CDR1 MNHEY and CDR2 SVGAGI. V lost 2 bases and J lost 3, with 15 bases in between. This CDR3 reads CASSYVAAEKTDTQYF. CDR3 nucleotide sequence: TGTGCCAGCAGTTACGTCGCGGCGGAAAAGACAGATACGCAGTATTTT.

The chain employs TRBV6-1 and TRBJ1-1; D call uncertain. Germline CDR1 is MNHNS and CDR2 is SASEGT. Deletions cut 2 bases from V and 1 base from J, with 8 bases between. This CDR3 is 14 amino acids long. The CDR3, as DNA: TGTGCCAGCAGTGAACCGACGGGGAACACTGAAGCTTTCTTT. Translated, it gives CASSEPTGNTEAFF.